The 6 T cell receptor beta chains in this list originate from one sample, sequenced in a study of blood T cell repertoires in COVID-19. The repertoire was sequenced with immunoSEQ multiplex PCR; TCRdb's copy has only in-frame clones and lacks some. Among about 140,000 clones, roughly 84% were seen once, and the ten largest hold around 7.8%. Sequenced input: peripheral blood. These receptor sequences come from a human donor in a cohort sampled during active COVID-19.

The chain is built from TRBV4-1 and TRBJ1-5; no definite D call. This CDR3 is 19 amino acids long. Looked up from germline, CDR1 is MGHRA and CDR2 is YSYEKL. The V end was cut by 1 base, the J end by 0 bases, with 19 bases between. CDR3 DNA sequence: TGCGCCAGCAGCCAAGTTTTAGCCCTTTGGAGAGATAGCAATCAGCCCCAGCATTTT. It yields the protein CASSQVLALWRDSNQPQHF.

The chain recombines TRBV18 with TRBJ2-7; D unclear. V was pared by 6 bases and J by 6 bases, with 15 bases between. The germline V gene has CDR1 KGHSH and CDR2 LQKENI. CDR3 length: 13 residues. The DNA of the CDR3 is TGTGCCAGCTCCCCGAAGGAGCGTGGCGAGCAGTACTTC. Translating gives CASSPKERGEQYF.

The gene calls are TRBV5-6 and TRBJ1-1; no clear D gene. CDR1 and CDR2 from the germline V gene are SGHDT and YYEEEE. V lost 3 bases and J lost 2, with 8 bases in between. The CDR3 runs 13 residues. The CDR3 sequence: CASSWRFNTEAFF. CDR3 DNA: TGTGCCAGCAGCTGGAGGTTCAACACTGAAGCTTTCTTT.

The V call is TRBV5-6, the J call TRBJ2-7; 8 nucleotides line up with TRBD1. With 2 bases clipped from V and 0 bases from J, the junction kept 4 bases outside the gene matches. The CDR3 totals 15 residues. Germline CDR1 is SGHDT and CDR2 is YYEEEE. The CDR3 coding sequence is TGTGCCAGCAGCTTTAGGGACAGGCTCTCCTACGAGCAGTACTTC. Its translation: CASSFRDRLSYEQYF.

The chain links TRBV5-4 to TRBJ1-2, with 8 bases fitting TRBD1. The germline V gene has CDR1 SGHNT and CDR2 YYREEE (reference sequence). The trim removed 6 bases at V and 8 bases at J, leaving 9 bases unmatched. The CDR3 is made up of 13 amino acids. The CDR3 sequence: CASTQTGGEGYTF. The CDR3 DNA reads as TGTGCCAGCACCCAAACAGGGGGGGAAGGCTACACCTTC.

The rearrangement links TRBV3-1 (or the pseudogene TRBV3-2) to TRBJ1-1; maybe TRBD1 (5 bases). The CDR3 loop spans 14 amino acids. Deletions cut 4 bases from V and 4 bases from J, with 13 bases between. CDR1 and CDR2 (germline): LGHDT, YNNKEL (reference sequence). The CDR3 is CASSPKAGGTEAFF. The CDR3, as DNA: TGTGCCAGCAGCCCCAAGGCGGGGGGCACTGAAGCTTTCTTT.